What follows are 11 T cell receptor beta chains derived from one specimen sequenced in a study of blood T cell repertoires in COVID-19. Measured with immunoSEQ multiplex PCR; TCRdb has only the in-frame clones, and not every one. Here the sample spans over 200,000 clones, just over 90% being singletons. The sequenced sample was peripheral blood. The receptors shown here come from a young man with acute or convalescent COVID-19.

The rearrangement links TRBV6-5 to TRBJ2-7; 7 bases are a match to TRBD1. The V segment lost 5 bases and the J segment 0 bases; nucleotides outside the gene matches: 7. There are 15 residues in the CDR3. From germline, CDR1 is MNHEY and CDR2 SVGAGI. The CDR3 loop reads CASSSSGTASYEQYF. The CDR3, as DNA: TGTGCCAGCAGTAGTTCCGGGACAGCCTCCTACGAGCAGTACTTC.

The gene calls are TRBV5-1 and TRBJ1-6, with D possibly being TRBD1 (6 bases). Germline CDR1 SGHRS, CDR2 YFSETQ. There are 14 residues in the CDR3. The V gene lost 6 bases and the J gene lost 6 bases, with 13 bases spanning the gap. In DNA, the CDR3 is TGCGCCAGCACCCTCGGACAGTCTAATTCACCCCTCCACTTT. Its protein is CASTLGQSNSPLHF.

In its sample, this clone was seen once. CDR3 in DNA: TGTGCCAGCAGCTTTTACTCCGGCGGCCTAGGCCGCCTTAATTCACCCCTCCACTTT. Protein: CASSFYSGGLGRLNSPLHF. This rearrangement joins TRBV5-6 to TRBJ1-6; no clear D gene. The CDR3 extends over 19 amino acids. Per the germline V gene, CDR1 is SGHDT and CDR2 is YYEEEE. The V and J ends lost 2 bases and 6 bases respectively, with 24 bases between them.

The J gene is TRBJ1-2, the V gene TRBV19; the match to TRBD1 covers 7 bases. V lost 6 bases and J lost 7; bases outside the gene matches: 8. Germline V gene sequence: CDR1 LNHDA, CDR2 SQIVND (reference sequence). The CDR3 is 13 amino acids. The CDR3 coding sequence is TGTGCCAGTAGCCTCGGGACAGTTGGTGGCTACACCTTC. This sequence encodes CASSLGTVGGYTF. The full variable domain, completed using reference TRBV19 and TRBJ1-2, is DGGITQSPKYLFRKEGQNVTLSCEQNLNHDAMYWYRQDPGQGLRLIYYSQIVNDFQKGDIAEGYSVSREKKESFPLTVTSAQKNPTAFYLCASSLGTVGGYTFGSGTRLTVV.

The chain uses TRBV5-1 and TRBJ2-3; maybe TRBD1 (5 bases). The CDR3 runs 15 residues. CDR1 is SGHRS and CDR2 is YFSETQ in the germline V gene. Trimming cost V 0 bases and J 0 bases, with 8 bases left between them. CDR3 amino acids: CASSLGRQSTDTQYF. The CDR3 region has the DNA TGCGCCAGCAGCTTGGGTAGACAGAGCACAGATACGCAGTATTTT.

For the CDR3, the DNA is TGTGCCAGCAGGAGGACAGGCCTGTCCTACGAGCAGTACTTC. Its protein product is CASRRTGLSYEQYF. The chain combines TRBV6-5 with TRBJ2-7, with 7 positions matching TRBD1. V gave up 6 bases and J gave up 1 base; unmatched junction bases: 6. The CDR3 sequence is 14 residues long. Looked up from germline, CDR1 is MNHEY and CDR2 is SVGAGI.

The chain couples TRBV29-1 to TRBJ2-7; tentative D call: TRBD2 (6 bases). This CDR3 region has 12 residues. Trimming pared 6 bases from V and 5 bases from J, leaving 14 bases between. Germline V gene lookup returns CDR1 SQVTM and CDR2 ANQGSEA. DNA for the CDR3: TGCAGCGTGGAGGGGTACAGTCACGAGCAGTACTTC. Amino acid sequence: CSVEGYSHEQYF.

This clone showed up just once. V and J are TRBV9 and TRBJ2-7; TRBD2 might be the D (5 bases). Germline V lookup: CDR1 SGDLS, CDR2 YYNGEE. CDR3 size: 14 residues. Trimming shortened V by 0 bases and J by 1 base, and 8 bases separated the two germline ends. CDR3 bases: TGTGCCAGCAGCGTAGTTCCGGGGTCCTACGAGCAGTACTTC. Translated, it gives CASSVVPGSYEQYF.

This clone was seen once. The chain uses TRBV4-2 and TRBJ1-5; weak D call: TRBD1 (6 bases). The ends were cut back, 5 bases at V and 6 bases at J, with 17 bases in the middle. From germline, CDR1 is LGHNA and CDR2 YNFKEQ. The CDR3 length is 15 residues. The CDR3 spells CASSTRSGEGQPQHF. CDR3 nucleotide sequence: TGTGCCAGCAGCACCCGATCAGGGGAGGGTCAGCCCCAGCATTTT.

This sequence joins TRBV7-9 and TRBJ1-1; 7 positions match TRBD1. V was clipped by 7 bases and J by 2 bases; unmatched bases: 4. The CDR3 consists of 13 residues. Germline-derived CDR1 and CDR2 are SEHNR and FQNEAQ (reference sequence). The CDR3 sequence: CASTRTGNTEAFF. The DNA of the CDR3 is TGTGCCAGCACCAGGACAGGCAACACTGAAGCTTTCTTT. Drawing the rest from reference TRBV7-9 and TRBJ1-1, the complete variable domain is DTGVSQNPRHKITKRGQNVTFRCDPISEHNRLYWYRQTLGQGPEFLTYFQNEAQLEKSRLLSDRFSAERPKGSFSTLEIQRTEQGDSAMYLCASTRTGNTEAFFGQGTRLTVV.

The genes are TRBV5-4 and TRBJ2-5; 8 nucleotides agree with TRBD2. Germline assignment: CDR1 SGHNT and CDR2 YYREEE (reference sequence). There are 16 residues in the CDR3. The ends lost 2 bases at V and 5 bases at J; junction bases unmatched: 11. DNA for the CDR3: TGTGCCAGCAGCTTCTCAGGGACTAGTCGGGCGGAGACCCAGTACTTC. Translation gives CASSFSGTSRAETQYF.